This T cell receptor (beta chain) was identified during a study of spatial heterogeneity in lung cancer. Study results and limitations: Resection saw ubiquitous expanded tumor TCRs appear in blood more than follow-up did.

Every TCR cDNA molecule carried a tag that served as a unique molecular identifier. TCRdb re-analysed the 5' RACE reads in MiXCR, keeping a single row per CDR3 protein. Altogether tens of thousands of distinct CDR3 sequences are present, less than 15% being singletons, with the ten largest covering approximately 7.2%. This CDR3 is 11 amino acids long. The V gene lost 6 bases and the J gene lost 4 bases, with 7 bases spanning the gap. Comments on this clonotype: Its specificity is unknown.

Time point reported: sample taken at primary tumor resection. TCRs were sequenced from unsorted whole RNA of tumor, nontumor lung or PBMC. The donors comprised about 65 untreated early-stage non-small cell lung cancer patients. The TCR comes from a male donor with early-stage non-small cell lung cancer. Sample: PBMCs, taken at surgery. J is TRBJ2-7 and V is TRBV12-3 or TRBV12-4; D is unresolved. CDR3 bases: TGTGCCAGCAGACAGACGTACGAGCAGTACTTC. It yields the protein CASRQTYEQYF.